One and the same sample provided the 27 T cell receptor beta chains below, sequenced in a study of T cell repertoires in cytomegalovirus infection. Via MiXCR, TCRdb re-called the reads, giving one row per CDR3 protein. The sample holds about 450,000 distinct CDR3 sequences, 30% to 40% seen once. Sequencing used PBMCs. The receptors come from a human donor in good health (CMV status not recorded). Some clones in this sample may be carry-over from other donors' samples.

V usage is TRBV6-6 and J usage is TRBJ2-7; 7 bases line up with TRBD2. There are 13 residues in the CDR3. With V trimmed by 2 bases and J by 6 bases, 4 bases remained unmatched. Germline lookup yields CDR1 MNHNY and CDR2 SVGAGI (reference sequence). The CDR3 sequence is CASSYVTGGEQYF. CDR3 nucleotides: TGTGCCAGCAGTTACGTTACGGGGGGCGAGCAGTACTTC.

This clonotype appeared a few times. The CDR3 reads CASSTNPGFEPQHF. In nucleotides, the CDR3 is TGTGCCAGTAGTACCAACCCAGGGTTTGAGCCCCAGCATTTT. The chain recombines TRBV19 with TRBJ1-5, with D perhaps TRBD1 (5 bases). The CDR3 extends over 14 amino acids. V shed 4 bases and J shed 8 bases, with 15 bases lying between them. CDR1 and CDR2 (germline): LNHDA, SQIVND (reference sequence). The full variable domain, rest sourced from reference TRBV19 and TRBJ1-5, is DGGITQSPKYLFRKEGQNVTLSCEQNLNHDAMYWYRQDPGQGLRLIYYSQIVNDFQKGDIAEGYSVSREKKESFPLTVTSAQKNPTAFYLCASSTNPGFEPQHFGDGTRLSIL.

On this clonotype: This may be a read error, as it is one base from a much larger clone. This sequence joins TRBV7-2 and TRBJ1-1; no firm D call. CDR1 and CDR2 (germline): SGHTA, FQGNSA. V dropped 1 base and J dropped 1 base, with 10 bases sitting between them. The CDR3 consists of 15 residues. CDR3 region: CASSLVPVWNTEAFF. In DNA, the CDR3 is TGTGCCAGCAGCTTAGTTCCAGTGTGGAACACTGAAGCTTTCTTT.

There are a few counts of this clonotype. The chain employs TRBV28 and TRBJ1-6; 8 bases fit TRBD1. V lost 4 bases, J lost 6 bases, and 8 bases stayed unmatched. The CDR3 length is 16 residues. The germline V gene has CDR1 MDHEN and CDR2 SYDVKM. In DNA form, the CDR3 reads TGTGCCAGCAGTTCCTCAGGGGGCAACGGTAATTCACCCCTCCACTTT. This gives the protein CASSSSGGNGNSPLHF.

CDR3 sequence reads: CSAGTGQEGETQYF. Written as DNA, the CDR3 is TGCAGTGCTGGGACAGGGCAGGAAGGAGAGACCCAGTACTTC. The gene calls are TRBV20-1 and TRBJ2-5, with 9 nucleotides matching TRBD1. The junction had 8 bases not matched to a gene; V was cut back by 5 bases and J by 4 bases. This CDR3 has 14 amino acids. Looked up from germline, CDR1 is DFQATT and CDR2 is SNEGSKA (reference sequence).

This clonotype showed up just a few times. V and J are TRBV7-9 and TRBJ2-2; 10 bases map to TRBD1. The CDR3 extends over 16 amino acids. The germline V gene encodes CDR1 SEHNR and CDR2 FQNEAQ (reference sequence). The V gene end was trimmed by 6 bases and the J gene end by 0 bases; junction bases not matched to a gene: 4. The CDR3 sequence: CASRPDRGPNTGELFF. As DNA, the CDR3 is TGTGCCAGCAGACCCGACAGGGGGCCGAACACCGGGGAGCTGTTTTTT.

The chain joins TRBV19 to TRBJ2-1; possibly TRBD2 for D (6 bases). V shed 7 bases and J shed 2 bases, with 18 bases lying between them. The germline gives CDR1 LNHDA, CDR2 SQIVND (reference sequence). The CDR3 consists of 16 residues. The chain's CDR3 is CASITWRDWAYNEQFF. Here the CDR3 DNA reads TGTGCCAGTATTACCTGGAGGGACTGGGCCTACAATGAGCAGTTCTTC.

This clonotype was recorded a few times. At one end, the junction sequence differs from germline, possibly due to a read error. The chain links TRBV7-9 to TRBJ1-2; weak D call: TRBD1 (6 bases). CDR3 size: 13 residues. CDR1 and CDR2 from the germline V gene are SEHNR and FQNEAQ (reference sequence). Here the CDR3 reads CASSPVGAYCYTF. The CDR3 DNA reads TGTGCCAGCAGCCCCGTGGGGGCCTATTGCTACACCTTC.

As for this clonotype: Sequence at one end of the junction differs from germline and may be a read error. The gene calls are TRBV28 and TRBJ1-1, with D possibly matching TRBD1 (5 bases). The CDR3 covers 14 residues. Germline V lookup: CDR1 MDHEN, CDR2 SYDVKM. CDR3 in amino acids: CASSPGGPKTEALF. For the CDR3, the DNA is TGTGCCAGCAGTCCTGGGGGACCCAAGACTGAAGCTCTCTTT.

The V and J genes are TRBV7-2 and TRBJ2-5; D possibly matches TRBD1 or TRBD2 (6 bases each). The CDR3 contains 14 residues. Trimming pared 8 bases from V and 2 bases from J, leaving 15 bases between. Germline CDR1 SGHTA, CDR2 FQGNSA. CDR3 residues: CASSWGAIQETQYF. The CDR3 nucleotides read TGTGCCAGCTCCTGGGGGGCTATACAAGAGACCCAGTACTTC. Full variable domain (outside the CDR3, taken from reference TRBV7-2 and TRBJ2-5): GAGVSQSPSNKVTEKGKDVELRCDPISGHTALYWYRQSLGQGLEFLIYFQGNSAPDKSGLPSDRFSAERTGGSVSTLTIQRTQQEDSAVYLCASSWGAIQETQYFGPGTRLLVL.

The rearrangement uses TRBV7-6 and TRBJ2-2; no definite D call. The CDR3 consists of 16 residues. Trimming stripped 5 bases from V and 3 bases from J, with 16 bases between. From germline, CDR1 is SGHVS and CDR2 FNYEAQ. CDR3 sequence (DNA): TGTGCCAGCAGCCCCCGCTTGGTCCTTGACACCGGGGAGCTGTTTTTT. Its protein is CASSPRLVLDTGELFF.

This sequence joins TRBV24-1 and TRBJ2-2; D not certain. Germline-derived CDR1 and CDR2 are KGHDR and SFDVKD. The length of the CDR3 is 12 residues. Trimming stripped 9 bases from V and 3 bases from J, with 7 bases between. The CDR3 coding sequence is TGTGCCACCTCCCGTGACACCGGGGAGCTGTTTTTT. Amino acid sequence: CATSRDTGELFF.

The chain links TRBV7-8 to TRBJ1-6; the D gene is possibly TRBD1 (6 bases). The CDR3 has 14 residues. The V end lost 3 bases, the J end lost 8 bases, and 11 bases lay between the germline ends. Germline CDR1 reads SGHVS; CDR2 reads FQNEAQ. The CDR3 bases are TGTGCCAGCAGCTTTACAGGGCGTGATTCACCCCTCCACTTT. Protein product: CASSFTGRDSPLHF.

The chain uses TRBV20-1 and TRBJ1-6; D remains unclear. Looked up from germline, CDR1 is DFQATT and CDR2 is SNEGSKA (reference sequence). V was trimmed by 6 bases and J by 0 bases, leaving 18 bases between them. This CDR3 spans 17 amino acids. The CDR3: CSAVVPGRSSYNSPLHF. The CDR3 DNA is TGCAGTGCGGTGGTTCCCGGACGGAGCTCCTATAATTCACCCCTCCACTTT.

This clonotype was recorded at least ten times. This chain links TRBV7-2 with TRBJ1-2, with a weak D call TRBD1 (5 bases). Germline V gene data show CDR1 as SGHTA and CDR2 as FQGNSA. The ends were cut back, 5 bases at V and 4 bases at J, with 14 bases in the middle. The CDR3 loop spans 14 amino acids. The DNA of the CDR3 is TGTGCCAGCAGCGAGGACATCTCGTTCTATGGCTACACCTTC. Translated, it gives CASSEDISFYGYTF.

This clonotype came up a few times. A read error may account for a junction end that differs from germline. V usage is TRBV7-7 and J usage is TRBJ1-1, with TRBD1 matching over 7 bases. This CDR3 spans 16 amino acids. Germline V gene sequence: CDR1 SSHAT, CDR2 FNYEAQ (reference sequence). For the CDR3, the DNA is TGTGCTAGCAGCTTAGAAGGACAGGTCGTGAGGTATGAAGCTTTCTTT. Encoded protein: CASSLEGQVVRYEAFF.

This chain uses TRBV2 with TRBJ1-1, with a weak D call TRBD1 (5 bases). This CDR3 is built from 15 residues. Looked up from germline, CDR1 is SNHLY and CDR2 is FYNNEI. V lost 6 bases, J lost 2 bases, and 16 bases lay in between. The CDR3 DNA reads as TGTGCCAGCAGAAGGGGAGAGGGCCCTAACACTGAAGCTTTCTTT. Its protein is CASRRGEGPNTEAFF.

This chain links TRBV4-3 with TRBJ2-7, with TRBD1 matching over 9 bases. From germline, CDR1 is LGHNA and CDR2 YSLEER. The length of the CDR3 is 17 residues. J gave up 5 bases and V 2 bases, and 13 bases lay outside the gene matches. The DNA of the CDR3 is TGCGCCAGCAGCCAACAAAGCTCGCGACAGGGGGTCCACGAGCAGTACTTC. As protein: CASSQQSSRQGVHEQYF.

This clonotype occurred a few times. The CDR3 sequence is CSAEGAGNQPQHF. The DNA for the CDR3 is TGCAGTGCTGAAGGTGCAGGGAATCAGCCCCAGCATTTT. The chain couples TRBV20-1 to TRBJ1-5, with a tentative D call TRBD1 (5 bases). Trimming cost V 5 bases and J 4 bases, with 12 bases left between them. The CDR3 is made up of 13 amino acids. CDR1 is DFQATT and CDR2 is SNEGSKA in the germline V gene (reference sequence).

V is TRBV6-5 and J is TRBJ1-1; D remains unclear. Germline V gene data show CDR1 as MNHEY and CDR2 as SVGAGI. Trimming left V 1 base short and J 3 bases short, with 6 bases between. This CDR3 is built from 13 residues. The CDR3 loop reads CASSYFGYTEAFF. The CDR3, as DNA: TGTGCCAGCAGTTACTTTGGGTACACTGAAGCTTTCTTT.

The rearrangement joins TRBV6-5 to TRBJ2-6; 13 nucleotides match TRBD2. The CDR3 covers 21 residues. CDR1 and CDR2 from the germline V gene are MNHEY and SVGAGI. Trimming cost V 1 base and J 2 bases; bases outside gene matches: 11. Written as DNA, the CDR3 is TGTGCCAGCAGTTACTATACTAGCGGGGGGGACTTCACCCCTGGGGCCAACGTCCTGACTTTC. Its translation is CASSYYTSGGDFTPGANVLTF.

This clonotype was recorded many times. V and J are TRBV7-8 and TRBJ2-1; D is perhaps TRBD1 (5 bases). Trimming removed 2 bases from V and 5 bases from J, with 13 bases in between. From germline, CDR1 is SGHVS and CDR2 FQNEAQ. CDR3 length: 15 amino acids. The CDR3 bases are TGTGCCAGCAGCTTACGACAGCTAGGGAACAATGAGCAGTTCTTC. Residues: CASSLRQLGNNEQFF.

This clonotype was counted only a few times. V and J are TRBV11-2 and TRBJ2-3, with D tentatively TRBD2 (5 bases). Looked up from germline, CDR1 is SGHAT and CDR2 is FQNNGV. The ends were cut back, 5 bases at V and 4 bases at J, with 16 bases in the middle. This CDR3 is built from 15 residues. This CDR3 is CASSHTMEVADTQYF. For the CDR3, the DNA is TGTGCCAGCAGCCACACGATGGAGGTCGCAGATACGCAGTATTTT.

This clonotype occurred a few times. This chain links TRBV4-2 with TRBJ1-6; D is unresolved. This CDR3 contains 17 residues. Germline CDR1 and CDR2: LGHNA and YNFKEQ. V was shortened by 2 bases and J by 5 bases, with 16 bases between the two germline ends. The CDR3: CASSQSSRGTNNSPLHF. CDR3 DNA: TGTGCCAGCAGCCAATCGAGCCGGGGTACGAATAATTCACCCCTCCACTTT.

The chain recombines TRBV28 with TRBJ2-5; D unresolved. Germline V gene sequence: CDR1 MDHEN, CDR2 SYDVKM. The CDR3 extends over 12 amino acids. V was shortened by 3 bases and J by 5 bases, with 7 bases between the two germline ends. The CDR3 coding sequence is TGTGCCAGCAGTTTGTATGCGGAGACCCAGTACTTC. Amino acid sequence: CASSLYAETQYF.

This clonotype was seen a few times. The chain combines TRBV3-1 with TRBJ2-7, with 11 bases that match TRBD2. From germline, CDR1 is LGHDT and CDR2 YNNKEL (reference sequence). This CDR3 comprises 15 residues. With V trimmed by 1 base and J by 6 bases, 5 bases remained unmatched. The CDR3: CASSQGSGGAREQYF. As DNA, the CDR3 is TGTGCCAGCAGCCAAGGTAGCGGGGGGGCCCGCGAGCAGTACTTC.

This clonotype appeared a few times. In DNA, the CDR3 is TGTGCCAGCAGCTTCTCAGGGGCACCCACAGATACGCAGTATTTT. Protein product: CASSFSGAPTDTQYF. V gene TRBV5-4 combines with J gene TRBJ2-3, with D possibly being TRBD1 (6 bases). Germline CDR1 SGHNT, CDR2 YYREEE (reference sequence). V lost 2 bases and J lost 2, with 12 bases in between. The CDR3 covers 15 residues.